This TCR beta chain was found in a study of blood T cell repertoires in COVID-19. Study-level information: T cells, B-cell-depleted T cells, or PBMCs supplied cDNA or gDNA.

The protocol was immunoSEQ multiplex PCR, while the TCRdb copy is restricted to in-frame clones and leaves out a portion. The sample yields around 120,000 clones, less than 75% seen once. Trimming at V came to 3 bases and at J to 12 bases, leaving 12 bases not matched to a gene. The CDR3 consists of 13 residues. CDR1 is GTSNPN and CDR2 is SVGIG in the germline V gene (reference sequence). This receptor was taken from a human donor with acute or convalescent COVID-19. The donor label of this sample is uncertain. The chain joins TRBV30 to TRBJ1-2, with TRBD1 matching over 8 bases. The sequencing input was peripheral blood. The CDR3 DNA sequence: TGTGCCTGGAGCGACCACCAGGCAGGGGGCCACACCTTC. It codes for CAWSDHQAGGHTF. The variable domain in full, completed from reference TRBV30 and TRBJ1-2, reads SQTIHQWPATLVQPVGSPLSLECTVEGTSNPNLYWYRQAAGRGLQLLFYSVGIGQISSEVPQNLSASRPQDRQFILSSKKLLLSDSGFYLCAWSDHQAGGHTFGSGTRLTVV.